Listed below are T cell receptor beta chains from one sample, sequenced in a study of shared clonotypes between healthy human individuals. The table came from immunoSEQ multiplex PCR; TCRdb's copy has only in-frame clones and leaves some out. The table includes millions of clones, 85% to 95% detected once. Sequencing input: naive CD8+ T cells from PBMCs. These receptors came from a man younger than 35 in good health. Some clones in this sample may be carry-over from other donors' samples. Each CDR3 is given with its conserved first and last residue. D genes are given only for firm matches. The listing skips clone size in some rows; elsewhere it reads once, few, many or a size class.

J gene | D gene | clone size | V gene | CDR3 DNA | CDR3 protein
TRBJ2-7 | NA | few | TRBV27 | TGTGCCAGCAGTTTAAGGCAGGCCGGGGGCGAGCAGTACTTC | CASSLRQAGGEQYF
TRBJ1-5 | NA | NA | TRBV2 | TGTGCCAGCAGTCGTCCCGGGAACCAGCCCCAGCATTTT | CASSRPGNQPQHF
TRBJ2-2 | TRBD1 | NA | TRBV9 | TGTGCCAGCAGCGAACAGGGGGACACCGGGGAGCTGTTTTTT | CASSEQGDTGELFF
TRBJ1-1 | NA | NA | TRBV6-5 | TGTGCCAGCAGTTACCGGTCGGGGGATAACACTGAAGCTTTCTTT | CASSYRSGDNTEAFF
TRBJ2-1 | NA | NA | TRBV6-5 | TGTGCCAGCAGTTACTCGAGTGCTCCCCATAATGAGCAGTTCTTC | CASSYSSAPHNEQFF
TRBJ1-2 | NA | NA | TRBV30 | TGTGCCTGGGGGACTCTAGCTAACTATGGCTACACCTTC | CAWGTLANYGYTF
TRBJ2-1 | TRBD2 | once | TRBV9 | TGTGCCAGCAGCACCCCACGGGGACTAGGGACATCTCAAACCTACAATGAGCAGTTCTTC | CASSTPRGLGTSQTYNEQFF
TRBJ2-2 | TRBD2 | NA | TRBV15 | TGTGCCACCAGCAGAGATCAGCGGGAGGGCCTAGGCACCGGGGAGCTGTTTTTT | CATSRDQREGLGTGELFF
TRBJ1-2 | NA | NA | TRBV19 | TGTGCCAGTAGTGCCTGGGACATAACTAACTATGGCTACACCTTC | CASSAWDITNYGYTF
TRBJ1-3 | TRBD1 | NA | TRBV15 | TGTGCCACCAGCAGAACCGGGACAGGAGCTGGAAACACCATATATTTT | CATSRTGTGAGNTIYF